The 29 T cell receptor beta chains listed next were all sequenced from one sample in a study of shared clonotypes between healthy human individuals. The repertoire was sequenced with immunoSEQ multiplex PCR; TCRdb's copy has only in-frame clones and lacks some. The table includes 2 million to 2.5 million clones, 80% to 95% detected once. Sequencing used naive CD4+ T cells from PBMCs. The sample's subset: CD45RA+ positively selected. The receptors here all came from a man between 18 and 35 years old in good health. Some clones in this sample may be carry-over from other donors' samples.

The chain carries TRBV19 and TRBJ1-2; tentatively, D is TRBD1 (5 bases). The CDR3 runs to 16 residues. In germline, CDR1 is LNHDA, CDR2 SQIVND (reference sequence). V shed 7 bases and J shed 5 bases, with 23 bases lying between them. CDR3 residues: CASTDRAGGSEYGYTF. CDR3 in DNA: TGTGCCAGTACCGACCGAGCGGGGGGATCCGAGTATGGCTACACCTTC.

The CDR3 region is CASSYPGQVGELFF. Here the CDR3 DNA reads TGCGCCAGCAGTTATCCGGGACAGGTCGGGGAGCTGTTTTTT. The chain has TRBV5-1 and TRBJ2-2; 8 positions agree with TRBD1. V lost 5 bases and J lost 7; bases outside the gene matches: 7. From germline, CDR1 is SGHRS and CDR2 YFSETQ. The CDR3 has 14 amino acids.

This chain connects TRBV5-1 to TRBJ2-1; D possibly matches TRBD1 or TRBD2 (5 bases each). Germline V gene sequence: CDR1 SGHRS, CDR2 YFSETQ. Trimming shortened V by 6 bases and J by 6 bases, and 16 bases separated the two germline ends. The CDR3 is 14 amino acids. The CDR3 sequence: CASTPRGGFNEQFF. In DNA, the CDR3 is TGCGCCAGCACCCCCCGGGGCGGCTTCAATGAGCAGTTCTTC.

The CDR3 protein is CASSSALGATYEQYF. DNA of the CDR3: TGTGCCAGCAGCTCGGCCCTGGGGGCGACCTACGAGCAGTACTTC. V and J are TRBV5-4 and TRBJ2-7; perhaps TRBD1 as D (6 bases). The CDR3 spans 15 residues. With 3 bases removed from V and 2 bases from J, the gap between germline ends came to 15 bases. The germline CDR1 and CDR2 sequences are SGHNT and YYREEE (reference sequence). The whole variable domain, remainder taken from reference TRBV5-4 and TRBJ2-7, is ETGVTQSPTHLIKTRGQQVTLRCSSQSGHNTVSWYQQALGQGPQFIFQYYREEENGRGNFPPRFSGLQFPNYSSELNVNALELDDSALYLCASSSALGATYEQYFGPGTRLTVT.

CDR3 amino acids: CASSGGLQETQYF. CDR3 sequence (DNA): TGTGCCAGCAGCGGGGGCCTCCAAGAGACCCAGTACTTC. J is TRBJ2-5 and V is TRBV14, with D maybe TRBD1 (6 bases). CDR1 is SGHDN and CDR2 is FVKESK in the germline V gene. This CDR3 contains 13 residues. Trimming removed 5 bases from V and 1 base from J, with 8 bases in between.

This clone was picked up one time. The rearrangement links TRBV7-9 to TRBJ2-7, with D uncertain. This CDR3 spans 14 amino acids. Trimming left V 4 bases short and J 5 bases short, with 15 bases between. CDR1 is SEHNR and CDR2 is FQNEAQ in the germline V gene (reference sequence). The CDR3 is CASSYRLKPNEQYF. CDR3 nucleotide sequence: TGTGCCAGCAGCTACAGATTGAAACCCAACGAGCAGTACTTC.

This sequence joins TRBV27 and TRBJ1-5; possibly TRBD1 for D (5 bases). Trimming took off 3 bases at V and 8 bases at J, with 14 bases between the two ends. Germline-derived CDR1 and CDR2 are MNHEY and SMNVEV (reference sequence). This CDR3 spans 14 amino acids. CDR3 bases: TGTGCCAGCAGTTTCTCCCGGGGCGGAAAGCCCCAGCATTTT. This gives the protein CASSFSRGGKPQHF.

The gene calls are TRBV5-8 and TRBJ1-5; D unresolved. V was clipped by 7 bases and J by 2 bases, with 10 bases between them. CDR1 and CDR2 from the germline V gene are SGHTS and YDEGEE. CDR3 length: 13 amino acids. CDR3 DNA sequence: TGTGCCAGCCACGAGGTGGGCAATCAGCCCCAGCATTTT. Encoded protein: CASHEVGNQPQHF.

The chain links TRBV7-3 to TRBJ1-1; D is unclear. In germline, CDR1 is SGHTA, CDR2 FQGTGA. This CDR3 contains 13 residues. The V end was cut by 3 bases, the J end by 0 bases, with 5 bases between. The CDR3 sequence is CASSLVMNTEAFF. The DNA for the CDR3 is TGTGCCAGCAGCTTGGTCATGAACACTGAAGCTTTCTTT.

A single count supports this clone. The DNA of the CDR3 is TGTGCCAGCAGTTACGATCAGGTCCTCTCTGGAAACACCATATATTTT. Translation gives CASSYDQVLSGNTIYF. This chain uses TRBV6-5 with TRBJ1-3; D is unclear. Trimming cost V 2 bases and J 0 bases, with 11 bases left between them. Germline assignment: CDR1 MNHEY and CDR2 SVGAGI. This CDR3 contains 16 residues.

This rearrangement joins TRBV25-1 to TRBJ1-2, with a tentative D call TRBD1 (5 bases). The ends were cut back, 4 bases at V and 8 bases at J, with 14 bases in the middle. Per germline, CDR1 MGHDK and CDR2 SYGVNS. The CDR3 contains 13 residues. The CDR3 DNA reads TGTGCCAGCAGTGCGTCAGGGATTCGGGGCTACACCTTC. It specifies CASSASGIRGYTF.

About this clone itself: This sample also contains other DNA sequences that code for the same CDR3. J is TRBJ2-7 and V is TRBV5-1, with a weak D call TRBD2 (7 bases). Germline V CDR1 and CDR2: SGHRS, YFSETQ. This CDR3 spans 15 amino acids. V was trimmed by 0 bases and J by 2 bases, leaving 12 bases between them. The CDR3 sequence: CASSLGAGATYEQYF. CDR3 in DNA: TGCGCCAGCAGCTTGGGTGCGGGGGCAACCTACGAGCAGTACTTC.

Points on this clone: Within the sample, other DNA sequences also encode this same CDR3. CDR3 protein: CASSQSNYGYTF. The CDR3 DNA reads as TGTGCCAGCAGCCAGAGTAACTATGGCTACACCTTC. The chain recombines TRBV6-1 with TRBJ1-2, with D unclear. Germline assignment: CDR1 MNHNS and CDR2 SASEGT. The length of the CDR3 is 12 residues. V dropped 6 bases and J dropped 1 base, with 6 bases sitting between them.

V usage is TRBV10-3 and J usage is TRBJ2-7; D uncertain. This CDR3 region has 12 residues. The germline CDR1 and CDR2 sequences are ENHRY and SYGVKD. The germline V and J ends were trimmed by 3 bases and 5 bases, with 8 bases remaining between them. CDR3 loop: CAISERSDEQYF. In nucleotides, the CDR3 is TGTGCCATCAGTGAAAGGAGTGACGAGCAGTACTTC.

The chain joins TRBV6-6 to TRBJ2-5; tentatively, D is TRBD2 (5 bases). The CDR3 runs to 15 residues. CDR1 is MNHNY and CDR2 is SVGAGI in the germline V gene (reference sequence). Trimming left V 2 bases short and J 0 bases short, with 10 bases between. The CDR3: CASSYTAEDQETQYF. DNA of the CDR3: TGTGCCAGCAGTTACACAGCGGAGGACCAAGAGACCCAGTACTTC.

The genes are TRBV5-1 and TRBJ2-7; D possibly uses TRBD1 or TRBD2 (6 bases each). The CDR3 is made up of 17 amino acids. The V gene's germline CDR1 is SGHRS and CDR2 YFSETQ. The V gene lost 0 bases and the J gene lost 0 bases, with 16 bases spanning the gap. The CDR3 sequence is CASSLGRGTSSSYEQYF. The CDR3 DNA reads as TGCGCCAGCAGCTTGGGGAGGGGGACCTCTAGCTCCTACGAGCAGTACTTC.

A remark on this clone: Other DNA sequences within the sample encode an identical CDR3. The chain employs TRBV5-4 and TRBJ2-1; unclear D gene. The germline CDR1 and CDR2 sequences are SGHNT and YYREEE (reference sequence). The CDR3 has 15 residues. V lost 0 bases to trimming and J lost 0 bases, with 7 bases between them. CDR3 sequence reads: CASSLGGNSYNEQFF. The CDR3, as DNA: TGTGCCAGCAGCTTGGGTGGTAACTCCTACAATGAGCAGTTCTTC.

This chain joins TRBV7-6 and TRBJ2-3; D is perhaps TRBD2 (5 bases). The CDR3 runs to 15 residues. Trimming took 1 base from V and 0 from J, leaving 8 bases between them. CDR1 and CDR2 from the germline V gene are SGHVS and FNYEAQ. CDR3 bases: TGTGCCAGCAGCTTAGGTCAGCGGAGCACAGATACGCAGTATTTT. The encoded protein is CASSLGQRSTDTQYF.

The gene calls are TRBV7-8 and TRBJ1-1; D ambiguous. Trimming stripped 5 bases from V and 6 bases from J, with 16 bases between. Germline CDR1 SGHVS, CDR2 FQNEAQ. The CDR3 has 14 amino acids. CDR3 sequence reads: CASSPIPGRAEAFF. The CDR3 nucleotides are TGTGCCAGCAGCCCCATCCCAGGTCGGGCTGAAGCTTTCTTT. Based on the CDR3 plus reference TRBV7-8 and TRBJ1-1, the full variable domain is GAGVSQSPRYKVAKRGQDVALRCDPISGHVSLFWYQQALGQGPEFLTYFQNEAQLDKSGLPSDRFFAERPEGSVSTLKIQRTQQEDSAVYLCASSPIPGRAEAFFGQGTRLTVV.

The genes are TRBV5-4 and TRBJ1-1; 7 nucleotides agree with TRBD1. V lost 1 base and J lost 5; bases outside the gene matches: 11. The CDR3 sequence is 16 residues long. Germline CDR1 reads SGHNT; CDR2 reads YYREEE (reference sequence). CDR3 residues: CASSLPPRQGTTEAFF. CDR3 bases: TGTGCCAGCAGCTTGCCCCCTCGACAGGGAACAACTGAAGCTTTCTTT.

A note on this clone: The sample contains more than one DNA sequence encoding this CDR3. This chain connects TRBV5-6 to TRBJ1-5, with 11 bases identical to TRBD1. Trimming took 4 bases from V and 6 from J; bases not matched to a gene: 6. The CDR3 covers 15 residues. CDR1 is SGHDT, CDR2 YYEEEE, per germline. The CDR3, as DNA: TGTGCCAGCAGCCTCCGGACAGGGGGCCTTCAGCCCCAGCATTTT. Encoded protein: CASSLRTGGLQPQHF. The full variable domain, its missing parts supplied by reference TRBV5-6 and TRBJ1-5, is DAGVTQSPTHLIKTRGQQVTLRCSPKSGHDTVSWYQQALGQGPQFIFQYYEEEERQRGNFPDRFSGHQFPNYSSELNVNALLLGDSALYLCASSLRTGGLQPQHFGDGTRLSIL.

The gene calls are TRBV2 and TRBJ1-1; D uncertain. V was cut by 2 bases and J by 5 bases, with 12 bases left in between. Germline V gene data show CDR1 as SNHLY and CDR2 as FYNNEI. The CDR3 sequence is 14 residues long. CDR3 nucleotides: TGTGCCAGCAGTGAATCCCTCCCGGGGACTGAAGCTTTCTTT. This encodes CASSESLPGTEAFF.

The genes are TRBV10-3 and TRBJ2-1; no definite D call. CDR3 size: 15 residues. Per the germline V gene, CDR1 is ENHRY and CDR2 is SYGVKD. The germline V and J ends were trimmed by 5 bases and 6 bases, with 17 bases remaining between them. CDR3 amino acids: CAISSGILASNEQFF. The CDR3 coding sequence is TGTGCCATCAGTTCAGGTATCCTTGCGAGCAATGAGCAGTTCTTC.

This clone was recorded only once. This chain's CDR3 is CASMGGYNTGELFF. CDR3 coding DNA: TGCGCCAGCATGGGGGGATATAACACCGGGGAGCTGTTTTTT. The chain joins TRBV5-1 to TRBJ2-2, with a weak D call TRBD2 (6 bases). V lost 6 bases, J lost 2 bases, and 11 bases lay in between. The germline V gene has CDR1 SGHRS and CDR2 YFSETQ. The CDR3 has 14 amino acids.

This chain uses TRBV9 with TRBJ2-2; D not resolved. V lost 0 bases to trimming and J lost 7 bases, with 4 bases between them. The CDR3 is 12 amino acids. The germline gives CDR1 SGDLS, CDR2 YYNGEE. DNA for the CDR3: TGTGCCAGCAGCGTAGATGACGGGGAGCTGTTTTTT. Translation gives CASSVDDGELFF.

This CDR3 is CSVEKASARGYTF. CDR3 in DNA: TGCAGCGTTGAGAAGGCGTCAGCGCGTGGCTACACCTTC. The J gene is TRBJ1-2, the V gene TRBV29-1; the D is unclear. The CDR3 has 13 amino acids. Germline V gene data show CDR1 as SQVTM and CDR2 as ANQGSEA. V lost 3 bases, J lost 7 bases, and 15 bases lay in between.

The sample holds one count of this clone. Additional DNA sequences in this sample encode the identical CDR3. The chain is built from TRBV5-1 and TRBJ2-3, with TRBD2 as a possible D gene (6 bases). This CDR3 region has 13 residues. V shed 0 bases and J shed 6 bases, with 8 bases lying between them. From germline, CDR1 is SGHRS and CDR2 YFSETQ. The CDR3 loop is CASSLGAGDTQYF. For the CDR3, the DNA is TGCGCCAGCAGCTTGGGGGCGGGGGATACGCAGTATTTT. Full variable domain (rest looked up from reference TRBV5-1 and TRBJ2-3): KAGVTQTPRYLIKTRGQQVTLSCSPISGHRSVSWYQQTPGQGLQFLFEYFSETQRNKGNFPGRFSGRQFSNSRSEMNVSTLELGDSALYLCASSLGAGDTQYFGPGTRLTVL.

The rearrangement joins TRBV11-2 to TRBJ2-7; the match to TRBD2 covers 11 bases. There are 19 residues in the CDR3. V gave up 4 bases and J gave up 2 bases; unmatched junction bases: 16. From germline, CDR1 is SGHAT and CDR2 FQNNGV. The CDR3 loop is CASSSYLTLTSGSPYEQYF. In DNA, the CDR3 is TGTGCCAGCAGCTCCTACCTGACCCTCACTAGCGGGAGCCCCTACGAGCAGTACTTC.

The chain couples TRBV9 to TRBJ2-5; D is perhaps TRBD1 or TRBD2 (6 bases each). The CDR3 extends over 14 amino acids. Germline CDR1 and CDR2: SGDLS and YYNGEE. V dropped 7 bases and J dropped 7 bases, with 20 bases sitting between them. CDR3 in amino acids: CASSPLGGGRTQYF. The CDR3 DNA follows: TGTGCCAGCTCTCCTTTGGGTGGGGGGCGGACCCAGTACTTC.